These 29 T cell receptor beta chains share one sample of origin, sequenced in a study of beta chain features in type 1 diabetes. The sequenced template was cDNA made from the entire isolated RNA. Profiled with immunoSEQ multiplex PCR; TCRdb holds only in-frame clones, not every one. Among about 900,000 clones listed, roughly 17% were seen once. Sequenced material: naive CD4+ T cells from blood. Receptors originate from a woman younger than 35 in good health.

There are a few counts of this clone. The chain carries TRBV6-5 and TRBJ1-1, with D hard to call. The germline V gene encodes CDR1 MNHEY and CDR2 SVGAGI. The CDR3 contains 13 residues. The V and J ends lost 4 bases and 4 bases respectively, with 10 bases between them. The CDR3 loop is CASSWRDSTEAFF. The CDR3 DNA reads as TGTGCCAGCAGTTGGAGGGATAGCACTGAAGCTTTCTTT.

The V gene is TRBV4-2, the J gene TRBJ1-5, with 7 positions matching TRBD1. The trim removed 4 bases at V and 3 bases at J, leaving 6 bases unmatched. Germline V lookup: CDR1 LGHNA, CDR2 YNFKEQ. This CDR3 region has 15 residues. The CDR3 bases are TGTGCCAGCAGCCGAGACAGGGCCACCAATCAGCCCCAGCATTTT. This codes for CASSRDRATNQPQHF.

This chain connects TRBV18 to TRBJ2-1; TRBD1 matches at 8 bases. In germline, CDR1 is KGHSH, CDR2 LQKENI. V shed 5 bases and J 4 bases; nucleotides not matched to a gene: 7. The CDR3 totals 15 residues. The CDR3 reads CASSAQGGRYNEQFF. The DNA for the CDR3 is TGTGCCAGCTCAGCACAGGGGGGACGGTACAATGAGCAGTTCTTC.

The chain has TRBV19 and TRBJ2-1; tentatively, D is TRBD2 (6 bases). This CDR3 spans 14 amino acids. Looked up from germline, CDR1 is LNHDA and CDR2 is SQIVND (reference sequence). Trimming pared 5 bases from V and 6 bases from J, leaving 14 bases between. CDR3: CASSWGRAGNEQFF. Written as DNA, the CDR3 is TGTGCCAGTAGTTGGGGACGAGCGGGCAATGAGCAGTTCTTC.

This clone was seen only a few times. The genes are TRBV5-4 and TRBJ2-7, with D possibly matching TRBD2 (6 bases). Germline lookup yields CDR1 SGHNT and CDR2 YYREEE (reference sequence). CDR3 length equals 12 residues. V shed 4 bases and J shed 3 bases, with 8 bases lying between them. The chain's CDR3 is CASSRDFYEQYF. Written as DNA, the CDR3 is TGTGCCAGCAGCCGGGACTTCTACGAGCAGTACTTC.

This clone was detected many times. V gene TRBV27 combines with J gene TRBJ2-7; TRBD1 is a possible D gene (7 bases). V lost 5 bases to trimming and J lost 7 bases, with 15 bases between them. The germline V gene has CDR1 MNHEY and CDR2 SMNVEV (reference sequence). The CDR3 spans 13 residues. CDR3 sequence reads: CASSQTGRREQYF. Written as DNA, the CDR3 is TGTGCCAGCAGTCAGACAGGGAGGAGGGAGCAGTACTTC.

The chain recombines TRBV7-2 with TRBJ2-2; no definite D call. V was pared by 1 base and J by 7 bases, with 7 bases between. The CDR3 is 13 residues long. Germline assignment: CDR1 SGHTA and CDR2 FQGNSA. The DNA of the CDR3 is TGTGCCAGCAGCTTAGGGGAATACGGGGAGCTGTTTTTT. The encoded protein is CASSLGEYGELFF.

The CDR3 nucleotides read TGTGCCAGCAGTTTGGGGCCTGGTACGGGCTACGAGCAGTACTTC. Translated, it gives CASSLGPGTGYEQYF. The chain uses TRBV28 and TRBJ2-7; a possible D gene is TRBD1 (5 bases). Germline V CDR1 and CDR2: MDHEN, SYDVKM. The CDR3 loop spans 15 amino acids. Deletions cut 3 bases from V and 3 bases from J, with 15 bases between. The full variable domain, rest sourced from reference TRBV28 and TRBJ2-7, is DVKVTQSSRYLVKRTGEKVFLECVQDMDHENMFWYRQDPGLGLRLIYFSYDVKMKEKGDIPEGYSVSREKKERFSLILESASTNQTSMYLCASSLGPGTGYEQYFGPGTRLTVT.

A few counts support this clone. The rearrangement links TRBV4-1 to TRBJ2-5; tentative D call: TRBD2 (5 bases). The CDR3 runs to 15 residues. Germline CDR1 MGHRA, CDR2 YSYEKL. V shed 2 bases and J shed 3 bases, with 13 bases lying between them. The CDR3 spells CASSQPTRPKETQYF. The CDR3, as DNA: TGCGCCAGCAGCCAACCCACTAGACCCAAAGAGACCCAGTACTTC.

The genes are TRBV9 and TRBJ2-1; weak D call: TRBD1 (6 bases). Trimming cost V 3 bases and J 8 bases, with 18 bases left between them. Germline V gene sequence: CDR1 SGDLS, CDR2 YYNGEE. The CDR3 contains 15 residues. CDR3 nucleotides: TGTGCCAGCAGCGCCGCTGGGGGCCTATGGGATGAGCAGTTCTTC. Encoded protein: CASSAAGGLWDEQFF.

This clone was seen only a few times. The rearrangement uses TRBV12-2 and TRBJ2-1; the D call in the table, TRBD2, was not verified against the DNA. TRBV12-2 is listed as a pseudogene. The length of the CDR3 is 19 residues. CDR3 amino acids: CASRLGGTSGRAGYNEQFF. The CDR3 DNA follows: TGTGCAAGTCGCTTAGGGGGGACTAGCGGGAGGGCCGGGTACAATGAGCAGTTCTTC.

This clone has a handful of counts. The genes are TRBV6-1 and TRBJ2-5; D is unresolved. Germline V gives CDR1 MNHNS, CDR2 SASEGT. V was shortened by 5 bases and J by 5 bases, with 15 bases between the two germline ends. This CDR3 is built from 14 residues. CDR3 residues: CASSRSQLRETQYF. The CDR3 nucleotides read TGTGCCAGCAGTCGGTCCCAACTCAGGGAGACCCAGTACTTC.

The V and J genes are TRBV7-3 and TRBJ2-1; D unclear. This CDR3 is built from 15 residues. Germline V gives CDR1 SGHTA, CDR2 FQGTGA. The V end was cut by 6 bases, the J end by 2 bases, with 14 bases between. This chain's CDR3 is CASSGSGLTYNEQFF. The CDR3 coding sequence is TGTGCCAGCAGTGGTAGTGGGCTGACCTACAATGAGCAGTTCTTC.

The chain employs TRBV28 and TRBJ2-3; a weak D match, TRBD2 (6 bases). Germline CDR1 is MDHEN and CDR2 is SYDVKM. V was trimmed by 3 bases and J by 8 bases, leaving 6 bases between them. CDR3 length equals 11 residues. The CDR3, as DNA: TGTGCCAGCAGTTTGCGGGGTACGCAGTATTTT. This sequence encodes CASSLRGTQYF.

This clone was seen a few times. At one boundary the junction diverges from the germline segment, which might be a read error. This rearrangement joins TRBV5-4 to TRBJ2-1; 10 bases map to TRBD2. Looked up from germline, CDR1 is SGHNT and CDR2 is YYREEE (reference sequence). This CDR3 spans 16 amino acids. CDR3 loop: CASTLGPSGRFDEQFF. The CDR3 coding sequence is TGTGCCAGCACCTTGGGACCTAGCGGGAGATTTGATGAGCAGTTCTTC.

The gene calls are TRBV10-3 and TRBJ1-5; D possibly corresponds to TRBD1 (5 bases). The V end was cut by 4 bases, the J end by 3 bases, with 7 bases between. From germline, CDR1 is ENHRY and CDR2 SYGVKD. CDR3 length: 13 amino acids. The CDR3 spells CAISAGLNQPQHF. The CDR3 coding sequence is TGTGCCATCAGTGCAGGGCTCAATCAGCCCCAGCATTTT.

In this sample, this clone turned up a few times. The genes are TRBV5-1 and TRBJ2-1, with TRBD1 identical over 8 bases. This CDR3 is 16 amino acids long. Germline CDR1 and CDR2: SGHRS and YFSETQ. The ends lost 0 bases at V and 2 bases at J; junction bases unmatched: 4. The CDR3 bases are TGCGCCAGCAGCTTGGCGGGACAGGCGGCCTACAATGAGCAGTTCTTC. This translates into CASSLAGQAAYNEQFF.

Remarks on this clone: Other nucleotide sequences from this sample produce the same CDR3. The V gene is TRBV5-1, the J gene TRBJ1-1, with a weak D call TRBD1 (5 bases). The CDR3 totals 14 residues. V gave up 0 bases and J gave up 4 bases, with 10 bases separating them. Germline-derived CDR1 and CDR2 are SGHRS and YFSETQ. The DNA of the CDR3 is TGCGCCAGCAGCTTGGGGTCCGGGGGCACTGAAGCTTTCTTT. This encodes CASSLGSGGTEAFF.

This clone was observed a handful of times. The rearrangement uses TRBV28 and TRBJ1-2; D remains unclear. Germline V gives CDR1 MDHEN, CDR2 SYDVKM. This CDR3 has 12 amino acids. The CDR3 DNA reads as TGTTCTAGTGGACGGCTCAACTATGGCTACACCTTC. This translates into CSSGRLNYGYTF.

This clone was counted only a few times. This chain's CDR3 is CASRVTGELFF. In DNA form, the CDR3 reads TGTGCCAGCAGGGTCACCGGGGAGCTGTTTTTT. V is TRBV7-9 and J is TRBJ2-2; D not certain. Germline V gene lookup returns CDR1 SEHNR and CDR2 FQNEAQ (reference sequence). The CDR3 is made up of 11 amino acids. V shed 6 bases and J shed 4 bases, with 3 bases lying between them.

The V and J genes are TRBV19 and TRBJ1-5; D unresolved. Germline V gene data show CDR1 as LNHDA and CDR2 as SQIVND (reference sequence). Trimming pared 5 bases from V and 3 bases from J, leaving 20 bases between. This CDR3 region has 17 residues. The chain's CDR3 is CASSFLQRTGFNQPQHF. The CDR3 coding sequence is TGTGCCAGTAGTTTTTTACAGCGGACGGGGTTCAATCAGCCCCAGCATTTT.

This clone has just a few counts. V and J are TRBV5-4 and TRBJ2-3, with TRBD2 identical over 12 bases. J lost 3 bases, V lost 9 bases, and 8 bases had no gene match. This CDR3 has 15 amino acids. The germline gives CDR1 SGHNT, CDR2 YYREEE (reference sequence). The CDR3 is CATRLGLAGTDTQYF. The CDR3, as DNA: TGTGCCACTCGTTTAGGACTAGCGGGGACAGATACGCAGTATTTT.

The table lists this clone with a few counts. The chain is built from TRBV4-2 and TRBJ2-7; D might be TRBD2 (5 bases). The CDR3 is 15 residues long. CDR1 is LGHNA, CDR2 YNFKEQ, per germline. V lost 3 bases to trimming and J lost 2 bases, with 14 bases between them. The CDR3 reads CASSQDGQRTYEQYF. In nucleotides, the CDR3 is TGTGCCAGCAGCCAGGATGGCCAGCGGACCTACGAGCAGTACTTC.

V and J are TRBV10-2 and TRBJ1-2; TRBD1 is a possible D gene (5 bases). Trimming shortened V by 3 bases and J by 4 bases, and 12 bases separated the two germline ends. Germline V gene lookup returns CDR1 WSHSY and CDR2 SAAADI. The CDR3 covers 14 residues. CDR3 loop: CASSDSGDLYGYTF. Written as DNA, the CDR3 is TGCGCCAGCAGTGATTCCGGGGACCTCTATGGCTACACCTTC.

This clone occurred a few times. The chain joins TRBV28 to TRBJ1-5; D is perhaps TRBD1 (6 bases). V lost 7 bases and J lost 2, with 12 bases in between. The germline V gene has CDR1 MDHEN and CDR2 SYDVKM. The CDR3 has 14 amino acids. The CDR3 sequence: CASNSGAGNQPQHF. For the CDR3, the DNA is TGTGCCAGCAATTCGGGGGCTGGCAATCAGCCCCAGCATTTT.

This clone occurred a few times. The chain employs TRBV7-9 and TRBJ1-3; D call uncertain. The CDR3 totals 14 residues. Per the germline V gene, CDR1 is SEHNR and CDR2 is FQNEAQ (reference sequence). V was shortened by 5 bases and J by 1 base, with 9 bases between the two germline ends. CDR3 bases: TGTGCCAGCAGCGGCGGCCAGTCTGGAAACACCATATATTTT. This gives the protein CASSGGQSGNTIYF.

This clone was counted between two and nine times. A read error may produce the germline difference seen at one junction end. This rearrangement joins TRBV6-4 to TRBJ2-1, with TRBD1 matching 9 bases. In germline, CDR1 is MRHNA, CDR2 SNTAGT. The CDR3 totals 14 residues. The CDR3 DNA reads as TGTGCCAGCAGTTACTCCGGGACAGGGTATGAGCAGTTCTTC. This codes for CASSYSGTGYEQFF.

The genes are TRBV28 and TRBJ1-5, with D perhaps matching TRBD1 (6 bases). CDR3 length equals 14 residues. V gave up 5 bases and J gave up 7 bases, with 15 bases separating them. Germline CDR1 MDHEN, CDR2 SYDVKM. This CDR3 is CASSPPGARQPQHF. The CDR3 DNA is TGTGCCAGCAGTCCCCCAGGGGCGAGGCAGCCCCAGCATTTT.

The CDR3 nucleotides are TGCGCCAGCACCCAAACCCGGTCTGACGGGGAGCTGTTTTTT. It codes for CASTQTRSDGELFF. The chain couples TRBV5-1 to TRBJ2-2; no reliable D call. From germline, CDR1 is SGHRS and CDR2 YFSETQ. Trimming pared 6 bases from V and 7 bases from J, leaving 16 bases between. The length of the CDR3 is 14 residues.